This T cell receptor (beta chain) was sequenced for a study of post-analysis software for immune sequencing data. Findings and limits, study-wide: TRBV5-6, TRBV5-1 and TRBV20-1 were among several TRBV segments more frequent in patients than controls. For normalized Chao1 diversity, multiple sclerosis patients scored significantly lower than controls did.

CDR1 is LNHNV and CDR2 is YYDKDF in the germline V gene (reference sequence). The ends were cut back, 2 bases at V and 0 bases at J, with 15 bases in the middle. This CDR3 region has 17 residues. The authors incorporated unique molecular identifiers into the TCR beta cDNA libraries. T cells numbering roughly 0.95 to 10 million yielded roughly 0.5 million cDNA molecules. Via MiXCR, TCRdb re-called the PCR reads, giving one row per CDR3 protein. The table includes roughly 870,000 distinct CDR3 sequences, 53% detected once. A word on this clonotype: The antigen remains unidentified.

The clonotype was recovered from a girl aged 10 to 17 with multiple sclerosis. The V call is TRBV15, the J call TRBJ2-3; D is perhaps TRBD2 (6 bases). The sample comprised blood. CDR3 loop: CATSRRSPGTSTDTQYF. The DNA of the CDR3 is TGTGCCACCAGCAGACGCAGTCCGGGGACTAGCACAGATACGCAGTATTTT. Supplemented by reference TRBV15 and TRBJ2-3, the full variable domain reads DAMVIQNPRYQVTQFGKPVTLSCSQTLNHNVMYWYQQKSSQAPKLLFHYYDKDFNNEADTPDNFQSRRPNTSFCFLDIRSPGLGDTAMYLCATSRRSPGTSTDTQYFGPGTRLTVL.